One sample yielded the 14 T cell receptor beta chains listed below, sequenced in a study of shared clonotypes between healthy human individuals. Produced via immunoSEQ multiplex PCR; TCRdb's table is partial and in-frame only. The sample lists approximately 740,000 clones, about 91% seen once, with 24% in the top ten. Terminally differentiated effector memory CD45RA+ cells were left out of the naive CD8 fraction, which was CD45RO-negative and positively selected for CCR7. Material: naive CD8+ T cells sorted from blood. These receptors came from a man aged 30 to 39 in good health.

V and J are TRBV29-1 and TRBJ1-1; D is unclear. Germline V gene sequence: CDR1 SQVTM, CDR2 ANQGSEA. V shed 6 bases and J shed 0 bases, with 8 bases lying between them. The CDR3 totals 12 residues. The CDR3 sequence is CSVFDLNTEAFF. The CDR3 DNA follows: TGCAGCGTATTTGACCTGAACACTGAAGCTTTCTTT.

This clone has a handful of counts. J is TRBJ1-3 and V is TRBV11-2; no firm D call. This CDR3 region has 14 residues. Trimming left V 5 bases short and J 0 bases short, with 8 bases between. Germline V gene lookup returns CDR1 SGHAT and CDR2 FQNNGV. CDR3 in amino acids: CASSPANSGNTIYF. The CDR3 DNA reads TGTGCCAGCAGCCCTGCCAACTCTGGAAACACCATATATTTT.

The V and J genes are TRBV5-5 and TRBJ2-2; no clear D. The CDR3 is 13 residues long. V lost 4 bases to trimming and J lost 6 bases, with 10 bases between them. Germline V gives CDR1 SGHKS, CDR2 YYEKEE (reference sequence). The CDR3 sequence is CASSLRPPGELFF. The CDR3 nucleotides read TGTGCCAGCAGCCTCCGACCGCCCGGGGAGCTGTTTTTT.

This chain links TRBV11-3 with TRBJ1-1; D might be TRBD1 (5 bases). The CDR3 runs 15 residues. Germline values: CDR1 SGHNT, CDR2 YENEEA. Deletions cut 1 base from V and 0 bases from J, with 9 bases between. CDR3 amino acids: CASSLAKGLNTEAFF. DNA for the CDR3: TGTGCCAGCAGCTTAGCCAAGGGGTTGAACACTGAAGCTTTCTTT.

J is TRBJ2-1 and V is TRBV19, with D possibly matching TRBD2 (5 bases). Deletions cut 8 bases from V and 4 bases from J, with 12 bases between. The CDR3 has 13 amino acids. Germline V gene lookup returns CDR1 LNHDA and CDR2 SQIVND (reference sequence). CDR3: CASALGIYNEQFF. DNA for the CDR3: TGTGCCAGTGCCCTCGGGATTTACAATGAGCAGTTCTTC.

This sequence joins TRBV19 and TRBJ2-7; D unresolved. Germline CDR1 reads LNHDA; CDR2 reads SQIVND (reference sequence). This CDR3 contains 13 residues. Trimming shortened V by 6 bases and J by 6 bases, and 15 bases separated the two germline ends. Written as DNA, the CDR3 is TGTGCCAGTAGCCATCCGGCGGCTTTCGAGCAGTACTTC. Translating gives CASSHPAAFEQYF.

This chain links TRBV27 with TRBJ1-2, with TRBD1 as a possible D gene (6 bases). Germline loops: CDR1 MNHEY, CDR2 SMNVEV (reference sequence). CDR3 length: 13 residues. The V end lost 5 bases, the J end lost 8 bases, and 15 bases lay between the germline ends. The CDR3 bases are TGTGCCAGCAGTCCCTTAACAGGGAGCGGCTACACCTTC. The encoded protein is CASSPLTGSGYTF.

The V and J genes are TRBV29-1 and TRBJ2-1; D gene ambiguous. The CDR3 has 15 amino acids. V dropped 5 bases and J dropped 1 base, with 15 bases sitting between them. From germline, CDR1 is SQVTM and CDR2 ANQGSEA. The CDR3 nucleotides are TGCAGCGTTCCCCTGGGGTACGGTTCCTACAATGAGCAGTTCTTC. It yields the protein CSVPLGYGSYNEQFF.

This clone was observed a single time. The J gene is TRBJ2-1, the V gene TRBV5-1; D is possibly TRBD1 (5 bases). The CDR3 runs to 16 residues. Trimming shortened V by 2 bases and J by 4 bases, and 16 bases separated the two germline ends. Germline-derived CDR1 and CDR2 are SGHRS and YFSETQ. CDR3 nucleotides: TGCGCCAGCAGCTTTCCGAGCGACAGCAGGTACAATGAGCAGTTCTTC. This sequence encodes CASSFPSDSRYNEQFF.

This sequence joins TRBV29-1 and TRBJ2-5; D gene ambiguous. Germline V gives CDR1 SQVTM, CDR2 ANQGSEA. With 6 bases removed from V and 2 bases from J, the gap between germline ends came to 7 bases. The CDR3 runs to 11 residues. For the CDR3, the DNA is TGCAGCGTAGAACGACAAGAGACCCAGTACTTC. This codes for CSVERQETQYF.

The genes are TRBV27 and TRBJ2-2; possible D gene TRBD2, 6 bases. This CDR3 has 13 amino acids. V shed 3 bases and J shed 10 bases, with 12 bases lying between them. The germline V gene has CDR1 MNHEY and CDR2 SMNVEV (reference sequence). CDR3 coding DNA: TGTGCCAGCAGTTTTTGGGCTAGCGAGGAGCTGTTTTTT. Translation gives CASSFWASEELFF.

V gene TRBV4-3 combines with J gene TRBJ2-2; 10 nucleotides align to TRBD2. The ends lost 3 bases at V and 6 bases at J; junction bases unmatched: 13. CDR3 length: 18 amino acids. The germline V gene has CDR1 LGHNA and CDR2 YSLEER. CDR3 region: CASSHIAGGLEGPGELFF. The DNA for the CDR3 is TGCGCCAGCAGCCACATAGCGGGAGGCCTCGAGGGTCCCGGGGAGCTGTTTTTT.

The chain links TRBV7-6 to TRBJ2-1, with 13 bases matching TRBD2. V shed 5 bases and J 3 bases; nucleotides not matched to a gene: 4. Germline V CDR1 and CDR2: SGHVS, FNYEAQ. This CDR3 spans 16 amino acids. The CDR3 loop reads CASSGLAGDYYNEQFF. The CDR3 DNA reads TGTGCCAGCAGCGGACTAGCGGGAGACTACTACAATGAGCAGTTCTTC.

With respect to this clone: The identical CDR3 is also encoded by other nucleotide sequences in the sample. The chain uses TRBV7-7 and TRBJ2-7; 9 nucleotides line up with TRBD1. Germline V lookup: CDR1 SSHAT, CDR2 FNYEAQ (reference sequence). This CDR3 spans 13 amino acids. V shed 5 bases and J 3 bases; nucleotides not matched to a gene: 2. The CDR3 protein is CASSPGQGYEQYF. As DNA, the CDR3 is TGTGCCAGCAGCCCGGGACAGGGCTACGAGCAGTACTTC.